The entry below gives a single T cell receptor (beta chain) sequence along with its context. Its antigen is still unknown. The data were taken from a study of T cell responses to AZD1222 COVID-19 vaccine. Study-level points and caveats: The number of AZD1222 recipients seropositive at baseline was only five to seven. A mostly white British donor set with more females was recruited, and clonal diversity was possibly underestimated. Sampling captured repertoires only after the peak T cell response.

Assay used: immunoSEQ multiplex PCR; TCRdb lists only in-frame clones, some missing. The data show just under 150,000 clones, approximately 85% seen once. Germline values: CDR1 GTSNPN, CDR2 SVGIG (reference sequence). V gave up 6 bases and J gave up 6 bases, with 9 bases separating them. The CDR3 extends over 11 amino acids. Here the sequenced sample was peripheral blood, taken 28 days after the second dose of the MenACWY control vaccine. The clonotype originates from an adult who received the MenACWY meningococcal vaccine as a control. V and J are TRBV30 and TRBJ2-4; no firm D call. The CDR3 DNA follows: TGTGCCTGCCACGTAGGAAACATTCAGTACTTC. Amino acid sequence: CACHVGNIQYF.